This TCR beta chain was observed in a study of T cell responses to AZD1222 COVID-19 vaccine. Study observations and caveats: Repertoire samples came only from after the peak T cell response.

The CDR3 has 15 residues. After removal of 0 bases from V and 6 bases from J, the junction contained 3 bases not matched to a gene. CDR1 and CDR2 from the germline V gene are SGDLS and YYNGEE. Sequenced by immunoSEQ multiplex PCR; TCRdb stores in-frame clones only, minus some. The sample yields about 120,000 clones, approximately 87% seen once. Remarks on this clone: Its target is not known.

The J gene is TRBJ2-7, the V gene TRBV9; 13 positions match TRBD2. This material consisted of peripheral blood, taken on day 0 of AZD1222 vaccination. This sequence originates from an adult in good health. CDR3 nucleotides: TGTGCCAGCAGCGTAGGGACTAGCGGGAGATCCGAGCAGTACTTC. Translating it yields CASSVGTSGRSEQYF.